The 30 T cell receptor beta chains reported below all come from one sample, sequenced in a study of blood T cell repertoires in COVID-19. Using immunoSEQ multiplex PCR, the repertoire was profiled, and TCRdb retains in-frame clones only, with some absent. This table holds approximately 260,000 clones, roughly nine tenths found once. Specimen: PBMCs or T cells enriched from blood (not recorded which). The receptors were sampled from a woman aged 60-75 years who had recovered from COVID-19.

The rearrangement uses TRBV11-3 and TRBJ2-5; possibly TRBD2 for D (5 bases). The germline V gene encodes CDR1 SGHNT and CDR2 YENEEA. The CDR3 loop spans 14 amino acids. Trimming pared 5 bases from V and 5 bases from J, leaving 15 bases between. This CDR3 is CASSPRSGGETQYF. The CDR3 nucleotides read TGTGCCAGCAGCCCCCGGTCAGGCGGGGAGACCCAGTACTTC.

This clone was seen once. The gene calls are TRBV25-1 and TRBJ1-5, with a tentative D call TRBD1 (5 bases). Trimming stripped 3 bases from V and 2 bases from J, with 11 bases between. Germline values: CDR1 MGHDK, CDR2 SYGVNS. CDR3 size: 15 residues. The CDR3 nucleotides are TGTGCCAGCAGTGACCGGGGGTTAGGCAATCAGCCCCAGCATTTT. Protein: CASSDRGLGNQPQHF. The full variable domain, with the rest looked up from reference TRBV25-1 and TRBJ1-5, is EADIYQTPRYLVIGTGKKITLECSQTMGHDKMYWYQQDPGMELHLIHYSYGVNSTEKGDLSSESTVSRIRTEHFPLTLESARPSHTSQYLCASSDRGLGNQPQHFGDGTRLSIL.

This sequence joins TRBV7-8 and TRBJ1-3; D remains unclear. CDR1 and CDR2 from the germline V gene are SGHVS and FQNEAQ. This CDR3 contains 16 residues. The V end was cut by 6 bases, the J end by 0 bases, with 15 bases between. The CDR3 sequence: CASRMGGMFSGNTIYF. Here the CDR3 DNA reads TGTGCCAGCAGGATGGGAGGGATGTTCTCTGGAAACACCATATATTTT.

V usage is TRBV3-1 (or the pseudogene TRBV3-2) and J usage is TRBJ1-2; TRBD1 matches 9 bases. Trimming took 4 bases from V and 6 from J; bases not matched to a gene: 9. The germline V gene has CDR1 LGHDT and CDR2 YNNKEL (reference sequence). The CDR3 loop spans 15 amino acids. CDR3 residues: CASSLTGGELDGYTF. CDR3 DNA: TGTGCCAGCAGCCTAACAGGGGGCGAGTTGGATGGCTACACCTTC.

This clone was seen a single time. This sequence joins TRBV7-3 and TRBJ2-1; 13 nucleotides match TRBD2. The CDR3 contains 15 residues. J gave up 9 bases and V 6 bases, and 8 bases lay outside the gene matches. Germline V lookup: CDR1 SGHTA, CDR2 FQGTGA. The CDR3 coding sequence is TGTGCCAGCAGGAGGGGGACTAGCGGGGAAGGTGAGCAGTTCTTC. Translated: CASRRGTSGEGEQFF.

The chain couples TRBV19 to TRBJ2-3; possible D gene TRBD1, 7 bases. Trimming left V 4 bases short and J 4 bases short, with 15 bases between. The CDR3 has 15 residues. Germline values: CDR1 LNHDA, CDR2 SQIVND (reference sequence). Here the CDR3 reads CASSKEGAGSDTQYF. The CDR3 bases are TGTGCCAGTAGTAAGGAGGGGGCGGGTTCAGATACGCAGTATTTT.

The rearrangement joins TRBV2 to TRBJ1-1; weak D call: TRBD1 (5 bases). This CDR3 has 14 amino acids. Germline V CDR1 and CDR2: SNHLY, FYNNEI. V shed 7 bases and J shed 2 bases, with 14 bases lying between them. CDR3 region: CASTTGRDNTEAFF. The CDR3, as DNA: TGTGCCAGCACCACCGGGAGGGACAACACTGAAGCTTTCTTT.

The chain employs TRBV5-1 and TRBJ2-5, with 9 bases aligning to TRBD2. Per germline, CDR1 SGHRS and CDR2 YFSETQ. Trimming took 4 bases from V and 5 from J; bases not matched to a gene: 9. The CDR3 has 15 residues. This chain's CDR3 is CASSPNGGRAETQYF. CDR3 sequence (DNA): TGCGCCAGCAGCCCCAATGGCGGGAGGGCCGAGACCCAGTACTTC.

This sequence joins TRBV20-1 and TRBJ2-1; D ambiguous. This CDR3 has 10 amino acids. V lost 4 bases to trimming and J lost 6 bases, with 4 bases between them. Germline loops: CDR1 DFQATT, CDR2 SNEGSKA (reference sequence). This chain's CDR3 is CSAKANEQFF. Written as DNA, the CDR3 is TGCAGTGCTAAAGCCAATGAGCAGTTCTTC.

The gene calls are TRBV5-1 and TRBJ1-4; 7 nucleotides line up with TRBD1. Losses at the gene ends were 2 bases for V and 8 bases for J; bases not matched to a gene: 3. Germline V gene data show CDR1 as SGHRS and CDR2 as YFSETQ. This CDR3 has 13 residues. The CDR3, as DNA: TGCGCCAGCAGCTTCGGGACAGAGGAAAAACTGTTTTTT. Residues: CASSFGTEEKLFF.

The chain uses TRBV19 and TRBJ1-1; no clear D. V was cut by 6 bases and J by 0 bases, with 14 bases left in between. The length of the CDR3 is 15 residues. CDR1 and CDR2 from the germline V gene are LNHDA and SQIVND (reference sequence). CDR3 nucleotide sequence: TGTGCCAGTAGACCGCGAGGCAACATGAACACTGAAGCTTTCTTT. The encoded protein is CASRPRGNMNTEAFF.

The CDR3 sequence is CASSPARGGIYEQYF. DNA of the CDR3: TGTGCCAGCAGCCCCGCGAGGGGAGGTATCTACGAGCAGTACTTC. The chain combines TRBV3-1 (or the pseudogene TRBV3-2) with TRBJ2-7; D is perhaps TRBD2 (6 bases). Germline lookup yields CDR1 LGHDT and CDR2 YNNKEL (reference sequence). The ends were cut back, 4 bases at V and 3 bases at J, with 16 bases in the middle. The CDR3 sequence is 15 residues long.

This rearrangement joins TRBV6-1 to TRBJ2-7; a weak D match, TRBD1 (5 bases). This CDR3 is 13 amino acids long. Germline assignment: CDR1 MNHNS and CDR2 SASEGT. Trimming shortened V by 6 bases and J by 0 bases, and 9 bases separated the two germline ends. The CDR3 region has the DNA TGTGCCAGCAGCTCGGACATCTCCTACGAGCAGTACTTC. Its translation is CASSSDISYEQYF.

The CDR3 loop is CASREATRPYEQYF. The CDR3 DNA follows: TGCGCCAGCAGAGAGGCGACAAGACCCTACGAGCAGTACTTC. The chain has TRBV10-2 and TRBJ2-7, with unresolved D. Germline V gives CDR1 WSHSY, CDR2 SAAADI. The CDR3 spans 14 residues. V was clipped by 6 bases and J by 2 bases, with 14 bases between them.

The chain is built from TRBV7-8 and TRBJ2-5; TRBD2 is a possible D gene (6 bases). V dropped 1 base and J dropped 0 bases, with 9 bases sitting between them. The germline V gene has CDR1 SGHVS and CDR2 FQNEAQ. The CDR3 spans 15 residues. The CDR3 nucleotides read TGTGCCAGCAGCTTAGGTGGGGGGTACCAAGAGACCCAGTACTTC. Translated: CASSLGGGYQETQYF.

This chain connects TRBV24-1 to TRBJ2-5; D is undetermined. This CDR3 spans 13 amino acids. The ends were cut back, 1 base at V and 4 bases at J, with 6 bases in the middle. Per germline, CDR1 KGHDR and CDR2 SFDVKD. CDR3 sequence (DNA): TGTGCCACCAGTGATTTCCCCAGAGAGACCCAGTACTTC. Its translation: CATSDFPRETQYF.

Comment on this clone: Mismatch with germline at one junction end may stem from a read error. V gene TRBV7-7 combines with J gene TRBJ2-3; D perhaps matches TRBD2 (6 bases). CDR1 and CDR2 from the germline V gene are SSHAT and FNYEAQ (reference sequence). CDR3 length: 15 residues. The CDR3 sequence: CASSLAWGGTDTQYF. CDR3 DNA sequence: TGTGCTAGCAGCTTAGCTTGGGGGGGCACAGATACGCAGTATTTT.

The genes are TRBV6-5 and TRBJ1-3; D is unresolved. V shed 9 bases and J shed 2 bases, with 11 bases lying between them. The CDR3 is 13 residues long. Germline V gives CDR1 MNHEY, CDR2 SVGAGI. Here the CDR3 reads CASPGETGNTIYF. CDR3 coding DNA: TGTGCCAGTCCTGGAGAAACTGGAAACACCATATATTTT.

CDR3 nucleotide sequence: TGTGCCAGCAGCGTAGGTCGACAGATCCAAGAGACCCAGTACTTC. Encoded protein: CASSVGRQIQETQYF. The V and J genes are TRBV9 and TRBJ2-5; D possibly corresponds to TRBD1 (5 bases). V lost 0 bases, J lost 1 base, and 10 bases lay in between. Looked up from germline, CDR1 is SGDLS and CDR2 is YYNGEE. The CDR3 has 15 residues.

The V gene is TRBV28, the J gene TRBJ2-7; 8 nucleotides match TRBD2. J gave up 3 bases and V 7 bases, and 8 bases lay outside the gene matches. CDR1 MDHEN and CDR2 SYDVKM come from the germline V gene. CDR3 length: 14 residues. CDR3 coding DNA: TGTGCCAGCACCCTCCGAGGGACTAGCTACGAGCAGTACTTC. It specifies CASTLRGTSYEQYF.

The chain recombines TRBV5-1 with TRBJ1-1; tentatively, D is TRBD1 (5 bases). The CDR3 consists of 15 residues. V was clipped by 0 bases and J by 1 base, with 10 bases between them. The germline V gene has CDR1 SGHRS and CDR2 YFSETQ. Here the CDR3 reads CASSLVTGANTEAFF. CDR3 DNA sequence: TGCGCCAGCAGCTTGGTTACAGGCGCGAACACTGAAGCTTTCTTT.

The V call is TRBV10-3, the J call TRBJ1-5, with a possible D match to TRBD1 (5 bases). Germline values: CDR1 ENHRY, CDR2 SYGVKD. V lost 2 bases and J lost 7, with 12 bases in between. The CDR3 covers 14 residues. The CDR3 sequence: CAISEGQGGQPQHF. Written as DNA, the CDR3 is TGTGCCATCAGTGAGGGGCAGGGTGGCCAGCCCCAGCATTTT.

This CDR3 reads CAWSGQGVEQFF. In DNA, the CDR3 is TGTGCCTGGAGCGGACAGGGTGTTGAGCAGTTCTTC. This sequence joins TRBV30 and TRBJ2-1; the match to TRBD1 covers 8 bases. V shed 3 bases, J shed 9 bases, and the junction held 4 bases outside the gene matches. Germline CDR1 and CDR2: GTSNPN and SVGIG (reference sequence). This CDR3 is 12 amino acids long.

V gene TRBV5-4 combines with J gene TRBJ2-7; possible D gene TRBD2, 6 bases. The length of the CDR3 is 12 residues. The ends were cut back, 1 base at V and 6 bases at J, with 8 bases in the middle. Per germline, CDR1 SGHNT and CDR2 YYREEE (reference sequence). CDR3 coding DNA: TGTGCCAGCAGCTTGACTAGCCTCGAGCAGTACTTC. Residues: CASSLTSLEQYF.

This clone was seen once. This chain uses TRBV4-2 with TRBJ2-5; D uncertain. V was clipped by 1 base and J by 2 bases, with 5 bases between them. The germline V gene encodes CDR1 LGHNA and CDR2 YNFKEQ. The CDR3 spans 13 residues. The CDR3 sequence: CASSQARQETQYF. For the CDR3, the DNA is TGTGCCAGCAGCCAAGCGAGACAAGAGACCCAGTACTTC.

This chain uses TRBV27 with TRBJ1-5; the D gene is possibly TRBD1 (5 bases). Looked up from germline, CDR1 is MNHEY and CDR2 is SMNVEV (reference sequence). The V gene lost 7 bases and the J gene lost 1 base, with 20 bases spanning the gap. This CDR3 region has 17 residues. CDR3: CASNSNGGLGSNQPQHF. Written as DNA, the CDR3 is TGTGCCAGCAATAGCAACGGGGGTCTAGGGAGCAATCAGCCCCAGCATTTT.

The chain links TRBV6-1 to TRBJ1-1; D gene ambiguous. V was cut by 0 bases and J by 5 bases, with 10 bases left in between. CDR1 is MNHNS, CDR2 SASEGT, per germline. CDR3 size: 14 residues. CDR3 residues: CASSEAFTATEAFF. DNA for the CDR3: TGTGCCAGCAGTGAAGCGTTTACAGCAACTGAAGCTTTCTTT.

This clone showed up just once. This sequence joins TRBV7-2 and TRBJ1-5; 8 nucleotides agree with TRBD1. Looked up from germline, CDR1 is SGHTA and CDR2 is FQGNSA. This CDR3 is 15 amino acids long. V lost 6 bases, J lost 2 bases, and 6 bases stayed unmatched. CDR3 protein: CASSYDRGGNQPQHF. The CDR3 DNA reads TGTGCCAGCAGTTATGACAGGGGTGGCAATCAGCCCCAGCATTTT. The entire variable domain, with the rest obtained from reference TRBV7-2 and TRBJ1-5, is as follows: GAGVSQSPSNKVTEKGKDVELRCDPISGHTALYWYRQSLGQGLEFLIYFQGNSAPDKSGLPSDRFSAERTGGSVSTLTIQRTQQEDSAVYLCASSYDRGGNQPQHFGDGTRLSIL.

CDR3 nucleotides: TGTGCCAGCAGCGTCACTGGGGCCAACGTCCTGACTTTC. The encoded protein is CASSVTGANVLTF. V usage is TRBV9 and J usage is TRBJ2-6; no reliable D call. In germline, CDR1 is SGDLS, CDR2 YYNGEE. This CDR3 is built from 13 residues. Trimming cost V 2 bases and J 2 bases, with 2 bases left between them.

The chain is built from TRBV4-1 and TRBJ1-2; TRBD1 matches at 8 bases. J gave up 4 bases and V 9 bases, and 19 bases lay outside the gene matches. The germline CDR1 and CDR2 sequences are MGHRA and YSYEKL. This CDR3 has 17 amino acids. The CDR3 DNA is TGCGCCAGGAGACTTACCTTGTGCGAGGACAGGGTCTATGGCTACACCTTC. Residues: CARRLTLCEDRVYGYTF.